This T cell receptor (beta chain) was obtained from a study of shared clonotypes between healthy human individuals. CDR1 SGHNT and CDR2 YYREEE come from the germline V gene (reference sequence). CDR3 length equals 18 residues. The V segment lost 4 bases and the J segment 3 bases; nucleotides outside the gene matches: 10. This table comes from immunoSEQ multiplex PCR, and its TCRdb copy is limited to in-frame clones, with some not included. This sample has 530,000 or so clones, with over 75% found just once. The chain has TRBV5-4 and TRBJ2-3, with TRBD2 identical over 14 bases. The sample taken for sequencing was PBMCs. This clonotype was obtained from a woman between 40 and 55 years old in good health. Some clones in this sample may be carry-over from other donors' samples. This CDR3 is CASSRGLAGGRGTDTQYF. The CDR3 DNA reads TGTGCCAGCAGCCGAGGACTAGCGGGAGGTCGGGGGACAGATACGCAGTATTTT. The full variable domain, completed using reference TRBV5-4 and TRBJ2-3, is ETGVTQSPTHLIKTRGQQVTLRCSSQSGHNTVSWYQQALGQGPQFIFQYYREEENGRGNFPPRFSGLQFPNYSSELNVNALELDDSALYLCASSRGLAGGRGTDTQYFGPGTRLTVL.